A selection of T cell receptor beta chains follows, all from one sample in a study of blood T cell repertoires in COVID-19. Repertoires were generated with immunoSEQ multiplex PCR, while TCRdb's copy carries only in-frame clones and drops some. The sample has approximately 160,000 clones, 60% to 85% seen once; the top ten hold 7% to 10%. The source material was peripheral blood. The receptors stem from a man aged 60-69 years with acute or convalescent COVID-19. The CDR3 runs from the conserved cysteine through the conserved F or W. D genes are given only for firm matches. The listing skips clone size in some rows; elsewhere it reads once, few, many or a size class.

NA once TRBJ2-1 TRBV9 TGTGCCAGCAGCGTAGGCCGGAGCTCCTACAATGAGCAGTTCTTC CASSVGRSSYNEQFF
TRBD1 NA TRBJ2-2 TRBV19 TGTGCCAGTAACCCGAGGGACAGGGGGCTGAACACCGGGGAGCTGTTTTTT CASNPRDRGLNTGELFF
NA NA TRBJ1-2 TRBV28 TGTGCCAGCAGTTTTAGGGGCCGAACATATGGCTACACCTTC CASSFRGRTYGYTF
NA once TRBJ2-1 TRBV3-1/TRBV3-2 TGTGCCAGCAGCCCCCCAGGTCCGTGGCCAAACAATGAGCAGTTCTTC CASSPPGPWPNNEQFF
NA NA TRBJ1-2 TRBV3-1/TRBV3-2 TGTGCCAGCAGCCTATCCACAGGGCTTCCGACTGTGAGCTACACCTTC CASSLSTGLPTVSYTF
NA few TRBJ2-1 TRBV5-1 TGCGCCAGCAGCTTGGCGGGTGCCTACAATGAGCAGTTCTTC CASSLAGAYNEQFF
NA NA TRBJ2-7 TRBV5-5 TGTGCCAGCAGCTTGGTATGGGGGCTGTCCTACGAGCAGTACTTC CASSLVWGLSYEQYF
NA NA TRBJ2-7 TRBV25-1 TGTGCCAGCAGTCCAGCGTCAGCCTACGAGCAGTACTTC CASSPASAYEQYF
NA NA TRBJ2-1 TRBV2 TGTGCCAGCAGTGAGAGTATTCCTGGCGGTCCCGGGGGTGAGCAGTTCTTC CASSESIPGGPGGEQFF
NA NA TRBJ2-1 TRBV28 TGTGCCAGCAGTAGACCGCCTAGCCGGACTAAAAACAATGAGCAGTTCTTC CASSRPPSRTKNNEQFF
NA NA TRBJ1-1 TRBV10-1 TGCGCCATCCCTTCTCAGGAGAACACTGAAGCTTTCTTT CAIPSQENTEAFF
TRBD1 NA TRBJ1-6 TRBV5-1 TGCGCCAGCAGCTTGATTGACAGGGTTGGCTCACCCCTCCACTTT CASSLIDRVGSPLHF
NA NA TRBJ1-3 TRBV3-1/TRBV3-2 TGTGCCAGCAGCCCTACAGATGACACCATATATTTT CASSPTDDTIYF
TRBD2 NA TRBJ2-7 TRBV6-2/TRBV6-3 TGTGCCAGCAGTTACTCGGCTAGCGGGGCCCACGAGCAGTACTTC CASSYSASGAHEQYF
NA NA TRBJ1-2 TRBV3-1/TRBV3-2 TGTGCCAGCAGCCAAGCCGGAGCAGATTATGGCTACACCTTC CASSQAGADYGYTF
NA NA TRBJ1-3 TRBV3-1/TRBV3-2 TGTGCCAGCAGCCAACAGACCGGGGGGTCAGCCTCTGGAAACACCATATATTTT CASSQQTGGSASGNTIYF
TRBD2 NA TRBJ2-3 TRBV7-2 TGTGCCAGCTTCCCAGGGAGCGGGGGGCCGGATACGCAGTATTTT CASFPGSGGPDTQYF
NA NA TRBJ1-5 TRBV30 TGTGCCTGGAGCGAAAATCCGGGACCCCAGCATTTT CAWSENPGPQHF
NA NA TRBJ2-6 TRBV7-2 TGTGCCAGCAGCGTAGACAGCTCTAGCCTTGGAGGGGCCAACGTCCTGACTTTC CASSVDSSSLGGANVLTF
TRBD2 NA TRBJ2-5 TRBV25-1 TGTGCCAGCGCCACTAGCGGGGGTGTGACGGAGACCCAGTACTTC CASATSGGVTETQYF
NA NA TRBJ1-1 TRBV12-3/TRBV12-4 TGTGCCAGCAGTTCCAGGGTTTCTGAAGCTTTCTTT CASSSRVSEAFF
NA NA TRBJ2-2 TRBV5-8 TGTGCCAGCAGCTTGGAGGGGACCGGGGAGCTGTTTTTT CASSLEGTGELFF
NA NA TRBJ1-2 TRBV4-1 TGCGCCAGCAGCCAAGTAGTGACACCGAACTATGGCTACACCTTC CASSQVVTPNYGYTF
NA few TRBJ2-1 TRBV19 TGTGCCAGTAGCTTGGCTAGCCCCTACAATGAGCAGTTCTTC CASSLASPYNEQFF
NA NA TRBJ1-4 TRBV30 TGTGCCTGGAAAAGGGGAGGGGGGAGCGAAAAACTGTTTTTT CAWKRGGGSEKLFF